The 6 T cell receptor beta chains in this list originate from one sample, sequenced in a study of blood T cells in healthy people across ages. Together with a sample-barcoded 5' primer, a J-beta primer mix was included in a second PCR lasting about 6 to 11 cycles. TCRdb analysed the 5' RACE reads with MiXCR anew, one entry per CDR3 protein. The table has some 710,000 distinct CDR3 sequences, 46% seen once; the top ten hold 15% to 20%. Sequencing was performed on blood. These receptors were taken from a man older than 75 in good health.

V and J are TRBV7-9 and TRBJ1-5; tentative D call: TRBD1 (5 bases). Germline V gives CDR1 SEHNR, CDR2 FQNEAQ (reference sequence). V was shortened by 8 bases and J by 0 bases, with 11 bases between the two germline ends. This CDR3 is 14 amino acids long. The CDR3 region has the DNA TGTGCCAGCTCGATGGGGGGTAGCAATCAGCCCCAGCATTTT. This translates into CASSMGGSNQPQHF. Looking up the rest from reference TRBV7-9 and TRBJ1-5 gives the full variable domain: DTGVSQNPRHKITKRGQNVTFRCDPISEHNRLYWYRQTLGQGPEFLTYFQNEAQLEKSRLLSDRFSAERPKGSFSTLEIQRTEQGDSAMYLCASSMGGSNQPQHFGDGTRLSIL.

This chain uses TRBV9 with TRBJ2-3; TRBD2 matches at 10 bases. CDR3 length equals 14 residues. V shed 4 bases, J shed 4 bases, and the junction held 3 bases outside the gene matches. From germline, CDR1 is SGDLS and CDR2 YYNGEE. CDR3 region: CASSRLAGSDTQYF. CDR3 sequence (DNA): TGTGCCAGCAGCCGACTAGCGGGCTCAGATACGCAGTATTTT.

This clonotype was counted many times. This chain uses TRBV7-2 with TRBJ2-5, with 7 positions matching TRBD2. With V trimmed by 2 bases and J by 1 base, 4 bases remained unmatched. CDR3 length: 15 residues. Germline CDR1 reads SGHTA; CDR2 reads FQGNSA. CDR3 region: CASSLMAGAQETQYF. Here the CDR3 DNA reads TGTGCCAGCAGCTTAATGGCGGGAGCCCAAGAGACCCAGTACTTC.

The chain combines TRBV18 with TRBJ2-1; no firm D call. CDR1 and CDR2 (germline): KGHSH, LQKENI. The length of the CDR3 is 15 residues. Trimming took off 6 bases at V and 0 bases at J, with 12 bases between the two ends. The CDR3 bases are TGTGCCAGCTCGCAGAAACCGGACTCCTACAATGAGCAGTTCTTC. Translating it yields CASSQKPDSYNEQFF.

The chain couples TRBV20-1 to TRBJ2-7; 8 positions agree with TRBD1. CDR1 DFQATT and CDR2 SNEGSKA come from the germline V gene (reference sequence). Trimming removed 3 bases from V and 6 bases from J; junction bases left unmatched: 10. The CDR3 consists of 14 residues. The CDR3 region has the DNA TGCAGTGCTAGCTGGGAGACAGGGGAGCTCGAGCAGTACTTC. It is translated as CSASWETGELEQYF.

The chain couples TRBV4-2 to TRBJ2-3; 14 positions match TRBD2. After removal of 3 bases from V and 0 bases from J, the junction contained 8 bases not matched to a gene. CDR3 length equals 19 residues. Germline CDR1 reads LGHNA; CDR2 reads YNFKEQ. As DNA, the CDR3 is TGTGCCAGCAGCCACGGAACCGGGACTAGCGGGAGTAGCACAGATACGCAGTATTTT. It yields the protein CASSHGTGTSGSSTDTQYF.